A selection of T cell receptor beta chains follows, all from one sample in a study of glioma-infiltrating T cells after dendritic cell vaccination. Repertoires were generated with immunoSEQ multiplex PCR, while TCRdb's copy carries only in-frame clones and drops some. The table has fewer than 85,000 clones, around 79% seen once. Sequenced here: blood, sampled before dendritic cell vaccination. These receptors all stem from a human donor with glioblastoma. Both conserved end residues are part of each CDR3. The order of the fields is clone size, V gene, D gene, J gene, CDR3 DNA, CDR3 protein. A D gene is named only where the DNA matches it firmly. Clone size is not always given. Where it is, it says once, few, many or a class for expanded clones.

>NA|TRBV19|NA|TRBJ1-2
TGTGCCAGTAGTATGAGAGGTCAGGGGATAGGAGGAGGCTACACCTTC
CASSMRGQGIGGGYTF
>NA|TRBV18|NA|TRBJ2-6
TGTGCCAGCTCATCGCAGGGCTCTGGGGCCAACGTCCTGACTTTC
CASSSQGSGANVLTF
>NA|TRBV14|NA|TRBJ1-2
TGTGCCAGCAGCACCCGGGACAAGATCTTCTATGGCTACACCTTC
CASSTRDKIFYGYTF
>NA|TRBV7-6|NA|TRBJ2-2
TGTGCCAGCAGCTTAGCGTCGGGGTCCCCCGGGGAGCTGTTTTTT
CASSLASGSPGELFF
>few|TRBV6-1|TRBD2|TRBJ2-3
TGTGCCAGCAGTGAAGAGCGGGGGGGCACAGATACGCAGTATTTT
CASSEERGGTDTQYF
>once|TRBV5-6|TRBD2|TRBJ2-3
TGTGCCAGCACCTCGGGCGGGAGGGTTAGCACAGATACGCAGTATTTT
CASTSGGRVSTDTQYF
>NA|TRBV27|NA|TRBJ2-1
TGTGCCAGCAGTTTTTCAGGGATCCGCAATGAGCAGTTCTTC
CASSFSGIRNEQFF
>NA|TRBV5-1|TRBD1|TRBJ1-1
TGCGCCAGCGGGACAGGTTTCGACACTGAAGCTTTCTTT
CASGTGFDTEAFF
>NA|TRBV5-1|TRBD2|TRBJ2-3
TGCGCCAGCAGCTTGGGGGCTAGCGGGGGCCCAGATACGCAGTATTTT
CASSLGASGGPDTQYF
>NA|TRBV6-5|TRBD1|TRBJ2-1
TGTGCCAGCAGAACCGGGACAGGGGTAAATGAGCAGTTCTTC
CASRTGTGVNEQFF
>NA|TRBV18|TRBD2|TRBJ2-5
TGTGCCAGCTCACCACGGCCCGGAGCGGGGGAGACCCAGTACTTC
CASSPRPGAGETQYF
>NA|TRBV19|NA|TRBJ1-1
TGTGCCAGTAGTATAGGGGGCTCTGAAGCTTTCTTT
CASSIGGSEAFF
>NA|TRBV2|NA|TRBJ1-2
TGTGCCAGCAGTGAAGCGGGGGGGGCTATAATAGATGGCTACACCTTC
CASSEAGGAIIDGYTF
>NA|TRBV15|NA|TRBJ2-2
TGTGCCACCAGCAGAAACGTAGAGGAAGTCACCGGGGAGCTGTTTTTT
CATSRNVEEVTGELFF
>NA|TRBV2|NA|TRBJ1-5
TGTGCCAGCAGGGCCCAGGGAAATAGCAATCAGCCCCAGCATTTT
CASRAQGNSNQPQHF
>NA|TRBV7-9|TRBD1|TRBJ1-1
TGTGCCAGCAGCTTAGAGGGACAGGCGAACACTGAAGCTTTCTTT
CASSLEGQANTEAFF
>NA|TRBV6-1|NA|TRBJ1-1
TGTGCCAGCAGTGAAATCCGGTCCACTGAAGCTTTCTTT
CASSEIRSTEAFF
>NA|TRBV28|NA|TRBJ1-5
TGTGCCAGCACCCGACCGGGAACCAATCAGCCCCAGCATTTT
CASTRPGTNQPQHF
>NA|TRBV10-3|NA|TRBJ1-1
TGTGCCACTCAAAAGGGGGAAAACACTGAAGCTTTCTTT
CATQKGENTEAFF
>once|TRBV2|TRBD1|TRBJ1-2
TGTGCCAGCAGTGAGACGGGACAGGGGGCTGGCTACACCTTC
CASSETGQGAGYTF
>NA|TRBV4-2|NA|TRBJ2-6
TGTGCCAGCAGCCAAGATGGAGACAGCTCTGGGGCCAACGTCCTGACTTTC
CASSQDGDSSGANVLTF
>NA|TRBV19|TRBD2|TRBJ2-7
TGTGCCAGTAGTCCCCAGACTAGCGGGGGTGTTCATCGGGAGCAGTACTTC
CASSPQTSGGVHREQYF
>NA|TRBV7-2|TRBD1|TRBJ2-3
TGTGCCAGCAGCTTAGCGGGGACAGGGGGCGCGTTCGCAGATACGCAGTATTTT
CASSLAGTGGAFADTQYF
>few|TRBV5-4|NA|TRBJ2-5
TGTGCCAGCAGCTTCCGGGACACAGAAGAGACCCAGTACTTC
CASSFRDTEETQYF
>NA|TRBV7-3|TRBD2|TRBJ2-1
TGTGCCAGCAGCAGGAGCGGGAGGGCCGACAATGAGCAGTTCTTC
CASSRSGRADNEQFF
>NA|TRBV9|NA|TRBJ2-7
TGTGCCAGCAGCGCAGATCCGGGGGTGCAGTACTTC
CASSADPGVQYF
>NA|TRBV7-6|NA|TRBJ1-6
TGTGCCAGCAGCCCCAGTCGAGGGCACAATTCACCCCTCCACTTT
CASSPSRGHNSPLHF
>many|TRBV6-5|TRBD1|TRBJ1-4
TGTGCCAGCAGTTCGGACAGGATGGTTCGGGAAAAACTGTTTTTT
CASSSDRMVREKLFF
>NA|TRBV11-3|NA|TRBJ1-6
TGTGCCAGCAGCTTGAGGAACAATAATTCACCCCTCCACTTT
CASSLRNNNSPLHF
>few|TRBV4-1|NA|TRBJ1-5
TGCGCCAGCAGCCAAATAGACGGAGGCAATCAGCCCCAGCATTTT
CASSQIDGGNQPQHF
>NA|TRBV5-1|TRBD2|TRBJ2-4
TGCGCCAGCAGTGCCGGGACTAGCGGAGACATTCAGTACTTC
CASSAGTSGDIQYF
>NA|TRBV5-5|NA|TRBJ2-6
TGTGCCAGCAGTGGACAGAACCCTGGGGCCAACGTCCTGACTTTC
CASSGQNPGANVLTF
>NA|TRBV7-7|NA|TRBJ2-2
TGTGCCAGCAGGGGAGTCGGTCCACAGGGTGAATCCGGGGAGCTGTTTTTT
CASRGVGPQGESGELFF
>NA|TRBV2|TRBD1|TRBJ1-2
TGTGCCAGCAGTGACCAGGGGGCTAACTATGGCTACACCTTC
CASSDQGANYGYTF
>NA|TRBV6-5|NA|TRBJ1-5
TGTGCCAGCAGTTACTCAGGGGATGGCAATCAGCCCCAGCATTTT
CASSYSGDGNQPQHF
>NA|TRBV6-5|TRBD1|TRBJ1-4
TGTGCCAGCAGCGGGACAGGGGGTAATGAAAAACTGTTTTTT
CASSGTGGNEKLFF
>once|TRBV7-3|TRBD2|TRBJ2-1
TGTGCCAGCAGCCCTAGCGGTTCCTACAATGAGCAGTTCTTC
CASSPSGSYNEQFF
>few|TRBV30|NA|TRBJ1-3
TGTGCCTGGTCTCGGACAGCACCACAAACTGGAAACACCATATATTTT
CAWSRTAPQTGNTIYF
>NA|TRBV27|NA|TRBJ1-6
TGTGCCAGCAGTTTATGGGCAGGGCTAGGTTCACCCCTCCACTTT
CASSLWAGLGSPLHF
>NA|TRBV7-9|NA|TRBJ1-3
TGTGCCAGCAGCTTGGCCCAGGGGGGAAACACCATATATTTT
CASSLAQGGNTIYF
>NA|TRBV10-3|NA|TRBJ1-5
TGTGCCATCAGTGGCACAAATCAGCCCCAGCATTTT
CAISGTNQPQHF
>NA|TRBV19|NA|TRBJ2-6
TGTGCCAGTAGTATCAACGGCGGCAGACGCTCTGGGGCCAACGTCCTGACTTTC
CASSINGGRRSGANVLTF
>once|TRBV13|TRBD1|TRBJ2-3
TGTGCCAGCAGCTTTATGACAGGGGGCCGAGATACGCAGTATTTT
CASSFMTGGRDTQYF
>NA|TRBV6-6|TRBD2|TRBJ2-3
TGTGCCAGCAGTCCAGCGGGAGTGGTAGATACGCAGTATTTT
CASSPAGVVDTQYF
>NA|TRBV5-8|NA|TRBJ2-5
TGTGCCAGCAGCTTGGGGGTACAGGGTGAGACCCAGTACTTC
CASSLGVQGETQYF
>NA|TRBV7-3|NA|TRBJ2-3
TGTGCCAGCAGCTCCTACACAGATACGCAGTATTTT
CASSSYTDTQYF
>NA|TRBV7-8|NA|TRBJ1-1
TGTGCCAGCAGCTTAATTGAGGGCGGGGGGATGAACACTGAAGCTTTCTTT
CASSLIEGGGMNTEAFF
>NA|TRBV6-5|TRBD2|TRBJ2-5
TGTGCCAGTGCCGGGGGGTTATCCAAAGAGACCCAGTACTTC
CASAGGLSKETQYF
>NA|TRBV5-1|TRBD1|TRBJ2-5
TGCGCCAGCAGCTTAACAGGGGCGGAGACCCAGTACTTC
CASSLTGAETQYF
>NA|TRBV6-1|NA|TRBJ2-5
TGTGCCAGCAGTTTGCACAGGGAGGAGACCCAGTACTTC
CASSLHREETQYF
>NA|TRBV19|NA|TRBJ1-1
TGTGCCAGTAGTATCGGCCAGGGCGACACTGAAGCTTTCTTT
CASSIGQGDTEAFF
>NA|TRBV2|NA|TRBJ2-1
TGTGCCAGCAGTGGGTACGAGACAGTATCCTACAATGAGCAGTTCTTC
CASSGYETVSYNEQFF
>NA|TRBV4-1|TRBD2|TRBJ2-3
TGCGCCAGCAGCCAACACGTGACTAGCGGGGGGCCAAGCACAGATACGCAGTATTTT
CASSQHVTSGGPSTDTQYF
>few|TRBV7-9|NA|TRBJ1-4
TGTGCCAGCAGCTTAGCGCAGGCTCGGGGGGAAAAACTGTTTTTT
CASSLAQARGEKLFF
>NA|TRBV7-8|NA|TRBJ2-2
TGTGCCAGCAGGTCCGCGGGGCCTCGCGGCACCGGGGAGCTGTTTTTT
CASRSAGPRGTGELFF
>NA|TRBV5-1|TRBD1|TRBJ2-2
TGCGCCAGCAGTTGGGGGACAGCCAACACCGGGGAGCTGTTTTTT
CASSWGTANTGELFF
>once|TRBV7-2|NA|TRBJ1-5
TGTGCCAGCAGCTTAGATGGCGGGATTAATCAGCCCCAGCATTTT
CASSLDGGINQPQHF
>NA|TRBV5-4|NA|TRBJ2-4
TGTGCCAGCAGGAGACAGGCCCAAAACATTCAGTACTTC
CASRRQAQNIQYF
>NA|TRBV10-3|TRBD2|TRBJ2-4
TGTGCCATCGGGGAGGGCAGAAAGGCCAAAAACATTCAGTACTTC
CAIGEGRKAKNIQYF